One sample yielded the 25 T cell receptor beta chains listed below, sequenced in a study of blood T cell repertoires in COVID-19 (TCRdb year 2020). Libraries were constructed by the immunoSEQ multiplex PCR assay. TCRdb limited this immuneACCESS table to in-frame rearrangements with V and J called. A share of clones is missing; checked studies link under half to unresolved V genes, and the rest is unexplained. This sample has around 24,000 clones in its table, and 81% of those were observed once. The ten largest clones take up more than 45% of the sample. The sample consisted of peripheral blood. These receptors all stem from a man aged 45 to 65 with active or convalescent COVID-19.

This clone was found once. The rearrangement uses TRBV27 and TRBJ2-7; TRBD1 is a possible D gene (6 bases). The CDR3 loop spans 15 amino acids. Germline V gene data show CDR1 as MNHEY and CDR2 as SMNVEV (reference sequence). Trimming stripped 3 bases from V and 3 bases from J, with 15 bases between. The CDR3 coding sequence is TGTGCCAGCAGTTTTACGACAGGCCTCATCTACGAGCAGTACTTC. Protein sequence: CASSFTTGLIYEQYF.

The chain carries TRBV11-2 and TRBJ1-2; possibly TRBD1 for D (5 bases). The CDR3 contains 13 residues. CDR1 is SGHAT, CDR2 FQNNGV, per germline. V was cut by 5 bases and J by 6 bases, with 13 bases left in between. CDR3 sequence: CASSPRGGHGYTF. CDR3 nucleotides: TGTGCCAGCAGCCCAAGGGGAGGCCATGGCTACACCTTC.

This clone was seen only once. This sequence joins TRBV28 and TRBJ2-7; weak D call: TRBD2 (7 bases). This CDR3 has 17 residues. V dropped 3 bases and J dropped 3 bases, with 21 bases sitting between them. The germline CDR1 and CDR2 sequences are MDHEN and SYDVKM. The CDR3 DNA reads TGTGCCAGCAGTTTCCGGGACTATTTAAAAGGGGGCTACGAGCAGTACTTC. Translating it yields CASSFRDYLKGGYEQYF.

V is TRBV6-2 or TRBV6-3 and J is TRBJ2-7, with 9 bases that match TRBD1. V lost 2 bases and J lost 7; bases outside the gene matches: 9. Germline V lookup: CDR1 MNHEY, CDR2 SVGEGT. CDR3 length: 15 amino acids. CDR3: CASSYAYRGLREQYF. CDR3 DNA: TGTGCCAGCAGTTACGCCTACAGGGGGCTTAGGGAGCAGTACTTC.

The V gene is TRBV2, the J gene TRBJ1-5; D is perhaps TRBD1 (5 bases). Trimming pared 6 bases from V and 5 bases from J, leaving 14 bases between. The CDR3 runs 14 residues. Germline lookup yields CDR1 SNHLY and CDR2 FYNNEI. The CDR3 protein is CASRGRDFYQPQHF. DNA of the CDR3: TGTGCCAGCAGAGGGAGGGACTTTTATCAGCCCCAGCATTTT.

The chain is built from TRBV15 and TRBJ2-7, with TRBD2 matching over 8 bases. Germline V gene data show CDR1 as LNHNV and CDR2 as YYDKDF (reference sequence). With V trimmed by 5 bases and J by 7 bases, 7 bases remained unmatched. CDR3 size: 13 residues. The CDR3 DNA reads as TGTGCCACCAGCCGACGGGGGGGATGGGAGCAGTACTTC. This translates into CATSRRGGWEQYF.

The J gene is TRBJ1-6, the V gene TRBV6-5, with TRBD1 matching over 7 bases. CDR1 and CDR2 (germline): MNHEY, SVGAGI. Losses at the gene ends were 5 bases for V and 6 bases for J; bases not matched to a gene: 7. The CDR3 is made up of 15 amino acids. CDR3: CASSNRQGGNSPLHF. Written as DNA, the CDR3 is TGTGCCAGCAGTAATCGACAGGGCGGTAATTCACCCCTCCACTTT.

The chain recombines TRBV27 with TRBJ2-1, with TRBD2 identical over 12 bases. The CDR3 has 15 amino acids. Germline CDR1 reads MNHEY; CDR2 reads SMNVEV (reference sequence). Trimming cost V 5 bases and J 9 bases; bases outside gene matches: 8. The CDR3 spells CASSRSSGGAAEQFF. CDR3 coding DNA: TGTGCCAGCAGTCGGTCTAGCGGGGGGGCCGCTGAGCAGTTCTTC.

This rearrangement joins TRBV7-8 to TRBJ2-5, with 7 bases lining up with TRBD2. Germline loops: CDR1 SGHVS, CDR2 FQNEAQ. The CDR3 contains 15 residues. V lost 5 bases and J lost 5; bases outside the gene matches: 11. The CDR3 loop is CASSPSARERETQYF. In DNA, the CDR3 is TGTGCCAGCAGCCCCAGCGCGCGGGAGAGGGAGACCCAGTACTTC.

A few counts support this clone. This chain's CDR3 is CASSNSAGGYEQYF. The DNA of the CDR3 is TGTGCCAGCAGCAACTCAGCGGGGGGATACGAGCAGTACTTC. The chain recombines TRBV3-1 (or the pseudogene TRBV3-2) with TRBJ2-7; 9 bases line up with TRBD2. The CDR3 runs to 14 residues. The germline V gene has CDR1 LGHDT and CDR2 YNNKEL (reference sequence). Trimming cost V 5 bases and J 4 bases; bases outside gene matches: 6.

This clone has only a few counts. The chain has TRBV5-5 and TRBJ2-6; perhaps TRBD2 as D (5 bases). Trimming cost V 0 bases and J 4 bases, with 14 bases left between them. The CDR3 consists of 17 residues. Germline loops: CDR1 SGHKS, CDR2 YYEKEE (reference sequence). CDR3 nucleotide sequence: TGTGCCAGCAGCTTGGTGGCGGGTTCGGTAGGGGCCAACGTCCTGACTTTC. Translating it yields CASSLVAGSVGANVLTF.

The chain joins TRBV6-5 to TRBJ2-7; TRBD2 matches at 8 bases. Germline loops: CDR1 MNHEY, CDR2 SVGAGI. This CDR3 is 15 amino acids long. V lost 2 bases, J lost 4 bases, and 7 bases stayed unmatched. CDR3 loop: CASSYVAGGEYEQYF. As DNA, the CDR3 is TGTGCCAGCAGTTACGTCGCGGGGGGTGAGTACGAGCAGTACTTC.

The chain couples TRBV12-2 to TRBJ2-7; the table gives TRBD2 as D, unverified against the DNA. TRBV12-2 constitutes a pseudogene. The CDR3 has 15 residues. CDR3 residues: CASRSARAGDYEQYF. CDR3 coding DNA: TGTGCAAGTCGCTCCGCCCGAGCGGGGGACTACGAGCAGTACTTC.

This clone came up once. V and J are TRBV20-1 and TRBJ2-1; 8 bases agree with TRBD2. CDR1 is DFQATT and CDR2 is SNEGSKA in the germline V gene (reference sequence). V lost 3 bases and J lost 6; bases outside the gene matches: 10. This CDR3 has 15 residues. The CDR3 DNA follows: TGCAGTGCTAGTGGTGCTAGCGGGCTTGGCAATGAGCAGTTCTTC. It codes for CSASGASGLGNEQFF.

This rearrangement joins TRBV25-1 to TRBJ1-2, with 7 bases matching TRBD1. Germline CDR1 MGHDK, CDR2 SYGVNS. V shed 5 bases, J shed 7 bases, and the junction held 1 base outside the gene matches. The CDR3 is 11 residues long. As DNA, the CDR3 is TGTGCCAGCAGTCGACAGGGTGGCTACACCTTC. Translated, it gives CASSRQGGYTF.

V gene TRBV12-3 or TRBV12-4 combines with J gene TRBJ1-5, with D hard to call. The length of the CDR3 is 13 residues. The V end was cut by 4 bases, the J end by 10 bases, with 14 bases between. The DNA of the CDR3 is TGTGCCAGCAGTTCATATGGAGGTGAACCCCAGCATTTT. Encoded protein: CASSSYGGEPQHF.

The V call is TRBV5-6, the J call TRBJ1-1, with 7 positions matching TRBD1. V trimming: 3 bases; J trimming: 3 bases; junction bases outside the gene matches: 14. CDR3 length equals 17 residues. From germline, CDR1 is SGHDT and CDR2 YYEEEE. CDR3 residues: CASSWGDSLLRDTEAFF. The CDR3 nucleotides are TGTGCCAGCAGCTGGGGGGACAGCCTCCTCAGGGACACTGAAGCTTTCTTT.

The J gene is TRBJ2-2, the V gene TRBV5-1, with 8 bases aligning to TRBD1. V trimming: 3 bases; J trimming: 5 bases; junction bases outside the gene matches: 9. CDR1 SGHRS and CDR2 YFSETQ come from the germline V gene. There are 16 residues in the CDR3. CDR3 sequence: CASSSDRAVGTGELFF. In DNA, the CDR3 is TGCGCCAGCAGCTCGGACAGGGCGGTAGGGACCGGGGAGCTGTTTTTT.

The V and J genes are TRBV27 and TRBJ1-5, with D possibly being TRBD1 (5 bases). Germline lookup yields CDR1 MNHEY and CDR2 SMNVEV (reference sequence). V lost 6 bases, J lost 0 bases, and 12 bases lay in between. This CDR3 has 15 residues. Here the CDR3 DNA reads TGTGCCAGCAGGGCCGGGACTAATAGCAATCAGCCCCAGCATTTT. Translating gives CASRAGTNSNQPQHF.

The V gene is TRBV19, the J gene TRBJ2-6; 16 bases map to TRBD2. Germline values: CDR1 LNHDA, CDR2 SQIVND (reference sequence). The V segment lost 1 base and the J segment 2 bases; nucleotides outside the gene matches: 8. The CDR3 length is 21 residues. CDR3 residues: CASSIGVGTSGRAAGANVLTF. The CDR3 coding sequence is TGTGCCAGTAGTATAGGTGTGGGGACTAGCGGGAGGGCGGCTGGGGCCAACGTCCTGACTTTC.

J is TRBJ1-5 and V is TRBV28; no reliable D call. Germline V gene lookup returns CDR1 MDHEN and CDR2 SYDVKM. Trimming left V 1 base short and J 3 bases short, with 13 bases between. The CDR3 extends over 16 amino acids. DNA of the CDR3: TGTGCCAGCAGTTTATTCTCCACAGAAATCAATCAGCCCCAGCATTTT. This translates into CASSLFSTEINQPQHF. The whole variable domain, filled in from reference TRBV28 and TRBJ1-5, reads DVKVTQSSRYLVKRTGEKVFLECVQDMDHENMFWYRQDPGLGLRLIYFSYDVKMKEKGDIPEGYSVSREKKERFSLILESASTNQTSMYLCASSLFSTEINQPQHFGDGTRLSIL.

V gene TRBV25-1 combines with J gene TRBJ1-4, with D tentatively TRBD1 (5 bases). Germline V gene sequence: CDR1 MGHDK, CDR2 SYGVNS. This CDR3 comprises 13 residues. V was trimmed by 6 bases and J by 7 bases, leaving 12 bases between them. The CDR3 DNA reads TGTGCCAGCAGAGCGGGACTTCGTGAAAAACTGTTTTTT. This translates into CASRAGLREKLFF.

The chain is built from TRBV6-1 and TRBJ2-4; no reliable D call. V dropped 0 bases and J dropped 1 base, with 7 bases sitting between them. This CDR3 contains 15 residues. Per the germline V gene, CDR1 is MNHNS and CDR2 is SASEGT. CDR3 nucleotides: TGTGCCAGCAGTGAAGCTGTGTCGGCCAAAAACATTCAGTACTTC. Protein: CASSEAVSAKNIQYF.

The CDR3 sequence is CASSQDFRGTSYNEQFF. The CDR3 DNA reads as TGCGCCAGCAGCCAAGATTTCCGGGGGACCTCCTACAATGAGCAGTTCTTC. The chain has TRBV4-1 and TRBJ2-1; D might be TRBD2 (6 bases). Trimming took off 0 bases at V and 0 bases at J, with 12 bases between the two ends. The CDR3 loop spans 17 amino acids. Germline V lookup: CDR1 MGHRA, CDR2 YSYEKL.

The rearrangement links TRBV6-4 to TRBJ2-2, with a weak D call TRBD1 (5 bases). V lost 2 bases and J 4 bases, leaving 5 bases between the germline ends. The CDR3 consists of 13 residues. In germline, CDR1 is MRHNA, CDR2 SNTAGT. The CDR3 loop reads CASSDRGTGELFF. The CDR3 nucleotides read TGTGCCAGCAGTGACAGGGGCACCGGGGAGCTGTTTTTT.